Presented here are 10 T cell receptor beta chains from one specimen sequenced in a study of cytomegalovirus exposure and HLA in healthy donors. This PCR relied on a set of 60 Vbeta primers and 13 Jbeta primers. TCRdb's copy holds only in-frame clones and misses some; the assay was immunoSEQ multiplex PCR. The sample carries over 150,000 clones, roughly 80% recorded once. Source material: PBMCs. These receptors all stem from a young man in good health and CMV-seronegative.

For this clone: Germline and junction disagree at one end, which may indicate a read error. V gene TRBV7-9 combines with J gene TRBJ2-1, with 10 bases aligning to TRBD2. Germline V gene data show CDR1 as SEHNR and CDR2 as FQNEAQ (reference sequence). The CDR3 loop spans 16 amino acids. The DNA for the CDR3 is TGTTCCAGCAGCCAAGGGACTAGCGAGTCCTACAATGAGCAGTTCTTC. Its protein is CSSSQGTSESYNEQFF.

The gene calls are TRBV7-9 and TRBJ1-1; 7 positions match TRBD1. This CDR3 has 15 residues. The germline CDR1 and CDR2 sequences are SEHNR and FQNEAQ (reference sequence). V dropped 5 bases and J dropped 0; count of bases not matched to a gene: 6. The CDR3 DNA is TGTGCCAGCAGCCCCCCCGGGACAGTGAACACTGAAGCTTTCTTT. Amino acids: CASSPPGTVNTEAFF.

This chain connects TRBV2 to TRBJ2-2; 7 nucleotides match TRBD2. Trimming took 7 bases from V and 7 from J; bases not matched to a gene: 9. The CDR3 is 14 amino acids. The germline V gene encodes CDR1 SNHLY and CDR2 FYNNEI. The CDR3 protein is CASTRPREGGELFF. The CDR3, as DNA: TGTGCCAGCACCCGACCCAGGGAGGGCGGGGAGCTGTTTTTT.

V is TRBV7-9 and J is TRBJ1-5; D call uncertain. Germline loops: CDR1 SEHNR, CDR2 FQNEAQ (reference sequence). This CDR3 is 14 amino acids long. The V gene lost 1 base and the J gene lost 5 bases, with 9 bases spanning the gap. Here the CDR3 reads CASSLGADYQPQHF. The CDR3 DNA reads TGTGCCAGCAGCTTAGGGGCAGATTATCAGCCCCAGCATTTT.

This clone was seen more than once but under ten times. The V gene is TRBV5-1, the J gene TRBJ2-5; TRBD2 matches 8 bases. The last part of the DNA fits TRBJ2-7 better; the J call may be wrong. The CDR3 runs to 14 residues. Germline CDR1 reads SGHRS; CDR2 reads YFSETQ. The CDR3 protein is CASSPGGATYEQYF. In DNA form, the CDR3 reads TGCGCCAGCAGTCCGGGGGGGGCCACCTACGAGCAGTACTTC.

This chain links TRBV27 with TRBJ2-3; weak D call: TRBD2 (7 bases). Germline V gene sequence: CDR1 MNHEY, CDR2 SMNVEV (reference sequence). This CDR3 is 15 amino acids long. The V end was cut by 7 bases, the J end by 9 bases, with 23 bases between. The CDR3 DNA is TGTGCCAGCACACAAACAGGAAGGGGGGAGGGGACGCAGTATTTT. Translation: CASTQTGRGEGTQYF.

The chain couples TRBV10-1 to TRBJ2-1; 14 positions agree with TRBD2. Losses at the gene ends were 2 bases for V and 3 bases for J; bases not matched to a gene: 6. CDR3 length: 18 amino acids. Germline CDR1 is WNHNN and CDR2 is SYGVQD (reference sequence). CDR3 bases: TGCGCCAGCAGTGAGGGGACTAGCGGGAGAGCGGTCTACAATGAGCAGTTCTTC. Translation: CASSEGTSGRAVYNEQFF.

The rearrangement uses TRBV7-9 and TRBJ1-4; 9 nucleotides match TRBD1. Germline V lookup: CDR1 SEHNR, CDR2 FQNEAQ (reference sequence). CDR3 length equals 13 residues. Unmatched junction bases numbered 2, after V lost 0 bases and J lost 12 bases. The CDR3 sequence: CASSLAGQGELFF. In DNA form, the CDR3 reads TGTGCCAGCAGCTTAGCGGGACAGGGAGAACTGTTTTTT.

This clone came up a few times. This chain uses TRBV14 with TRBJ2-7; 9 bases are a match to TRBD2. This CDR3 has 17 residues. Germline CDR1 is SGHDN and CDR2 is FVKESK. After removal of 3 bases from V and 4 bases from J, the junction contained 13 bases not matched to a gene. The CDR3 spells CASSHSFLAGGRYEQYF. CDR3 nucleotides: TGTGCCAGCAGCCACTCCTTCCTGGCGGGAGGGAGGTACGAGCAGTACTTC.

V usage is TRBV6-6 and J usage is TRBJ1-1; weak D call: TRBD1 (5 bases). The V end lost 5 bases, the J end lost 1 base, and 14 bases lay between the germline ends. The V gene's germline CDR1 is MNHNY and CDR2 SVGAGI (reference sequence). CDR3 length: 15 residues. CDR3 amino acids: CASSTPTDSNTEAFF. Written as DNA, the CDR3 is TGTGCCAGCAGTACCCCGACAGATTCGAACACTGAAGCTTTCTTT.